This T cell receptor (beta chain) was recovered during a study of monozygotic twins with inflammatory bowel disease. The study subjected TCRalpha and TCRbeta cDNA to two nested PCRs of approximately 16 and 9 cycles. TCRdb derives one entry per CDR3 protein from the 5' RACE reads, leaving out DNA. Its table records about 440,000 distinct CDR3 sequences. The CDR3 runs to 15 residues. Germline lookup yields CDR1 SGHRS and CDR2 YFSETQ. This chain links TRBV5-1 with TRBJ2-7; TCRdb names TRBD1, which stays unverified in the absence of DNA. The material sequenced was blood. The source is a human donor with ulcerative colitis or Crohn's disease, or a healthy co-twin of an affected twin (not recorded which). CDR3 residues: CASSFGTVSSYEQYF.